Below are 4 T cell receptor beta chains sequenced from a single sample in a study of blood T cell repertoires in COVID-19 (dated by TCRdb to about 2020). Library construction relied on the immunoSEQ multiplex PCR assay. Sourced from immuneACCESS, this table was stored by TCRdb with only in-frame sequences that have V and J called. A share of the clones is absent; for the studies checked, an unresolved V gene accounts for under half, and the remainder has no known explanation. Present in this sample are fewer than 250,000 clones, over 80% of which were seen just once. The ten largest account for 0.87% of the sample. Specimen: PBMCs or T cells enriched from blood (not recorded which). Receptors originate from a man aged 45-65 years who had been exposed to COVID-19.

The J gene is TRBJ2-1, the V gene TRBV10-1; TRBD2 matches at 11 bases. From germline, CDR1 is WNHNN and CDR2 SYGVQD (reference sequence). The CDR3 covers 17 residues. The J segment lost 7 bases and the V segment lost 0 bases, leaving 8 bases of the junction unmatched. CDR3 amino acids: CASSESPGLAAINEQFF. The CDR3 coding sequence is TGCGCCAGCAGTGAGTCGCCGGGACTAGCGGCAATAAATGAGCAGTTCTTC.

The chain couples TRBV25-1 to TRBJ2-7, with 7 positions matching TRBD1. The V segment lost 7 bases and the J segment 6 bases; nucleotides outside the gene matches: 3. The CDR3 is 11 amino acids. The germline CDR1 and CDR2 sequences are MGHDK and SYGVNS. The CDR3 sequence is CASTPGGEQYF. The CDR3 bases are TGTGCCAGCACCCCAGGGGGCGAGCAGTACTTC.

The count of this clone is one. The CDR3 is CAIQGTGNTIYF. CDR3 sequence (DNA): TGTGCCATTCAGGGGACTGGAAACACCATATATTTT. The chain joins TRBV10-3 to TRBJ1-3; the D gene is possibly TRBD1 (6 bases). V shed 9 bases and J shed 2 bases, with 8 bases lying between them. The germline CDR1 and CDR2 sequences are ENHRY and SYGVKD. This CDR3 comprises 12 residues.

The CDR3 nucleotides are TGTGCCAGCAAAGGGGGAGTAAACACCGGGGAGCTGTTTTTT. It is translated as CASKGGVNTGELFF. The rearrangement links TRBV2 to TRBJ2-2; possibly TRBD1 for D (6 bases). Germline CDR1 is SNHLY and CDR2 is FYNNEI. V was shortened by 7 bases and J by 2 bases, with 11 bases between the two germline ends. This CDR3 contains 14 residues.